The clone carrying this T cell receptor beta chain was seen a few times. Its antigen is not known. These data originate in a study of beta chain features in type 1 diabetes. Study information: Analysis included around 110,000,000 sorted cells drawn from all samples. Overall study findings and caveats: Researchers reported that naive, central memory and Treg TCRB repertoires appeared more similar in patients than in healthy donors.

Investigators reverse transcribed all isolated RNA, so they sequenced expressed TCRB transcripts. TCRdb's table, derived via immunoSEQ multiplex PCR, lists solely in-frame clones and lacks some. The table lists hundreds of thousands of clones, about a sixth of them singletons. CD4+ naive, central memory, regulatory and stem cell-like memory subsets were isolated by sorting on CD45RO/CCR7/CD25/CD127/CD95/CD27. The V end was cut by 4 bases, the J end by 3 bases, with 13 bases between. Germline loops: CDR1 SGHTA, CDR2 FQGNSA. The CDR3 covers 14 residues. The source is a man younger than 35 in good health. The specimen was naive CD4+ T cells from blood. The chain links TRBV7-2 to TRBJ2-7; unclear D gene. CDR3 nucleotide sequence: TGTGCCAGCAGCTCTCGAGGAAAGAGCTACGAGCAGTACTTC. It encodes CASSSRGKSYEQYF.